This is a list of T cell receptor beta chains from one sample in a study of technical replicates of blood from a handful of donors. Clones were sequenced by immunoSEQ multiplex PCR, and TCRdb holds only the in-frame ones, with some missing. The sample holds about 75,000 clones; approximately 97% are singletons and the top ten take 0.18%. Material for sequencing was T cells isolated from PBMCs. These receptors all come from a human donor in good health. Both conserved end residues are part of each CDR3. The D gene is left open where the match is weak. Size is stated for part of the rows, as once, few or many counts, or as a class when the clone is expanded.

size: NA
D: NA
V: TRBV6-5
J: TRBJ2-7
DNA: TGTGCCAGCAGCGGGGCCTACGAGCAGTACTTC
CDR3: CASSGAYEQYF

size: NA
D: NA
V: TRBV25-1
J: TRBJ1-3
DNA: TGTGCCAGCAGTGAATGGGGAGACACCATATATTTT
CDR3: CASSEWGDTIYF

size: NA
D: TRBD1
V: TRBV2
J: TRBJ2-3
DNA: TGTGCCAGCATAGGACAGGAAGGCACAGATACGCAGTATTTT
CDR3: CASIGQEGTDTQYF

size: NA
D: TRBD2
V: TRBV7-9
J: TRBJ2-3
DNA: TGTGCCAGCAGCTTTTTCACTAGCGGGAGTATCACAGATACGCAGTATTTT
CDR3: CASSFFTSGSITDTQYF

size: NA
D: NA
V: TRBV5-5
J: TRBJ2-3
DNA: TGTGCCAGCAGCCCGGGGATCGCCCCTAGCACAGATACGCAGTATTTT
CDR3: CASSPGIAPSTDTQYF

size: NA
D: NA
V: TRBV28
J: TRBJ1-5
DNA: TGTGCCAGCAGCCCATTCTGGGCAGCCCGTAGCAATCAGCCCCAGCATTTT
CDR3: CASSPFWAARSNQPQHF

size: NA
D: NA
V: TRBV5-4
J: TRBJ2-6
DNA: TGTGCCAGCAGCGGCGGGACGGCCAGCTCTGGGGCCAACGTCCTGACTTTC
CDR3: CASSGGTASSGANVLTF

size: NA
D: NA
V: TRBV2
J: TRBJ1-1
DNA: TGTGCCAGCCTTGGGGGCAGGGGTAGCACTGAAGCTTTCTTT
CDR3: CASLGGRGSTEAFF

size: NA
D: TRBD1
V: TRBV9
J: TRBJ1-1
DNA: TGTGCCAGCAGCCCCCCCGGGACAGGGGGCACTGAAGCTTTCTTT
CDR3: CASSPPGTGGTEAFF

size: NA
D: TRBD1
V: TRBV7-3
J: TRBJ1-1
DNA: TGTGCCAGCAGCTTGACAGGGGGCTGGAACACTGAAGCTTTCTTT
CDR3: CASSLTGGWNTEAFF

size: NA
D: TRBD2
V: TRBV5-5
J: TRBJ2-2
DNA: TGTGCCAGCAGCTTGTCTCGGGGGGGTACTAACACCGGGGAGCTGTTTTTT
CDR3: CASSLSRGGTNTGELFF

size: NA
D: TRBD2
V: TRBV5-1
J: TRBJ2-7
DNA: TGCGCCAGCAGCCCTAGCGGCAACTACGAGCAGTACTTC
CDR3: CASSPSGNYEQYF

size: NA
D: NA
V: TRBV27
J: TRBJ2-5
DNA: TGTGCCAGCAGTGCACCTACAGGAGAGACCCAGTACTTC
CDR3: CASSAPTGETQYF

size: NA
D: NA
V: TRBV15
J: TRBJ1-1
DNA: TGTGCCACGACGGGCGGGGGCACTGAAGCTTTCTTT
CDR3: CATTGGGTEAFF

size: NA
D: NA
V: TRBV13
J: TRBJ1-2
DNA: TGTGCCAGCAGCTTAGCGACAGAGATCGTTTATGGCTACACCTTC
CDR3: CASSLATEIVYGYTF

size: NA
D: TRBD1
V: TRBV7-9
J: TRBJ2-3
DNA: TGTGCCAGCAGCCTAGAACAGGGGAGAGGCACAGATACGCAGTATTTT
CDR3: CASSLEQGRGTDTQYF

size: NA
D: NA
V: TRBV6-6
J: TRBJ1-1
DNA: TGTGCCAGCACTCAGTCCTTTGGGGGCTCGCACACTGAAGCTTTCTTT
CDR3: CASTQSFGGSHTEAFF

size: NA
D: NA
V: TRBV5-1
J: TRBJ2-7
DNA: TGCGCCAGCAGCGCCGGACAGGGAGGGAACGAGCAGTACTTC
CDR3: CASSAGQGGNEQYF

size: once
D: TRBD2
V: TRBV6-1
J: TRBJ2-1
DNA: TGTGCCAGCAATCGCGGGAGATCCTCCTACAATGAGCAGTTCTTC
CDR3: CASNRGRSSYNEQFF

size: NA
D: TRBD2
V: TRBV27
J: TRBJ2-1
DNA: TGTGCCAGCAGTTACATAGCGGGGGGGCCCAGTGAGCAGTTCTTC
CDR3: CASSYIAGGPSEQFF

size: once
D: TRBD2
V: TRBV27
J: TRBJ2-7
DNA: TGTGCCAGCAGTTTGACTAGCGGGACCAGCTACGAGCAGTACTTC
CDR3: CASSLTSGTSYEQYF

size: NA
D: NA
V: TRBV6-6
J: TRBJ1-5
DNA: TGTGCCAGCGGGCCGTTTTCTGATCAGCCCCAGCATTTT
CDR3: CASGPFSDQPQHF

size: NA
D: NA
V: TRBV5-6
J: TRBJ2-7
DNA: TGTGCCAGCAGCCTGAGCTCCTACGAGCAGTACTTC
CDR3: CASSLSSYEQYF

size: NA
D: NA
V: TRBV7-6
J: TRBJ2-3
DNA: TGTGCCAGCAGCTTAGTCCCTAGTTCCACAGATACGCAGTATTTT
CDR3: CASSLVPSSTDTQYF

size: NA
D: NA
V: TRBV5-1
J: TRBJ1-2
DNA: TGCGCCAGCAGGTCGACAGCTAACTATGGCTACACCTTC
CDR3: CASRSTANYGYTF

size: NA
D: TRBD1
V: TRBV18
J: TRBJ1-2
DNA: TGTGCCAGCTCACCAGGGGACAGGGGAAGAAGGGACTATGGCTACACCTTC
CDR3: CASSPGDRGRRDYGYTF

size: NA
D: NA
V: TRBV16
J: TRBJ1-3
DNA: TGTGCCAGCAGCCAATCCGGAGGGCGCGGAAACACCATATATTTT
CDR3: CASSQSGGRGNTIYF

size: NA
D: NA
V: TRBV5-1
J: TRBJ1-2
DNA: TGCGCCAGCAGCTTGGTCCCCGGGACTAACTATGGCTACACCTTC
CDR3: CASSLVPGTNYGYTF

size: NA
D: NA
V: TRBV13
J: TRBJ1-2
DNA: TGTGCCAGCAGCTTAGTAGGACAGTTCTATGGCTACACCTTC
CDR3: CASSLVGQFYGYTF

size: NA
D: TRBD2
V: TRBV9
J: TRBJ2-1
DNA: TGTGCCAGTTCCGGGACTAGCGGGAGAACGAATGAGCAGTTCTTC
CDR3: CASSGTSGRTNEQFF

size: NA
D: NA
V: TRBV28
J: TRBJ1-1
DNA: TGTGCCAGCAGTTTAAGGGGAAACACTGAAGCTTTCTTT
CDR3: CASSLRGNTEAFF

size: NA
D: TRBD2
V: TRBV7-9
J: TRBJ2-1
DNA: TGTGCCAGCAGTTCGGGGGGACTCTACAATGAGCAGTTCTTC
CDR3: CASSSGGLYNEQFF

size: NA
D: NA
V: TRBV27
J: TRBJ2-5
DNA: TGTGCCAGCAGTACGGGGGACTTCCAAGAGACCCAGTACTTC
CDR3: CASSTGDFQETQYF

size: NA
D: NA
V: TRBV2
J: TRBJ2-5
DNA: TGTGCCAGCGGACAGGGTCTCCGGCGGGAGGGCCGAGAGACCCAGTACTTC
CDR3: CASGQGLRREGRETQYF

size: NA
D: TRBD1
V: TRBV6-4
J: TRBJ2-2
DNA: TGTGCCAGCAGTGACCAGGGGGTAGCCTCGAACACCGGGGAGCTGTTTTTT
CDR3: CASSDQGVASNTGELFF

size: NA
D: NA
V: TRBV6-1
J: TRBJ1-5
DNA: TGTGCCAGCAGTTGGGGGCAGGGAAGGAATCAGCCCCAGCATTTT
CDR3: CASSWGQGRNQPQHF

size: NA
D: TRBD2
V: TRBV4-1
J: TRBJ2-1
DNA: TGCGCCAGCAGCCAAGATAGCCCGAGCGGGAGGGGTTACAATGAGCAGTTCTTC
CDR3: CASSQDSPSGRGYNEQFF

size: NA
D: TRBD2
V: TRBV6-6
J: TRBJ2-1
DNA: TGTGCCAGCACAGGACTAGCGGGAGTCTACAATGAGCAGTTCTTC
CDR3: CASTGLAGVYNEQFF

size: NA
D: TRBD2
V: TRBV28
J: TRBJ2-7
DNA: TGTGCCAGCAGATTCAAGGGGGGACTAGCGGCCAGCTCCTACGAGCAGTACTTC
CDR3: CASRFKGGLAASSYEQYF

size: NA
D: TRBD1
V: TRBV10-3
J: TRBJ1-5
DNA: TGTGCCATCAGCGGGACAGGGAGGCAGCCCCAGCATTTT
CDR3: CAISGTGRQPQHF

size: NA
D: NA
V: TRBV10-3
J: TRBJ1-3
DNA: TGTGCCATCAGTGATAAGGGGATAGGAAACACCATATATTTT
CDR3: CAISDKGIGNTIYF

size: NA
D: NA
V: TRBV7-7
J: TRBJ1-3
DNA: TGTGCTAGCAGCGTGGGCCCCGGTCCTGGAAACACCATATATTTT
CDR3: CASSVGPGPGNTIYF

size: NA
D: NA
V: TRBV15
J: TRBJ1-5
DNA: TGTGCCACCAGCAGAGTCGTCGGCAATCAGCCCCAGCATTTT
CDR3: CATSRVVGNQPQHF

size: NA
D: TRBD2
V: TRBV30
J: TRBJ2-7
DNA: TGTGCCTGGATGGGGGGAGTTTTGAGCGGGGGAAACTACGAGCAGTACTTC
CDR3: CAWMGGVLSGGNYEQYF

size: NA
D: TRBD2
V: TRBV7-8
J: TRBJ2-3
DNA: TGTGCCAGCAGCCTACCCGAACCTAGAGCGGGACCGAGCACAGATACGCAGTATTTT
CDR3: CASSLPEPRAGPSTDTQYF